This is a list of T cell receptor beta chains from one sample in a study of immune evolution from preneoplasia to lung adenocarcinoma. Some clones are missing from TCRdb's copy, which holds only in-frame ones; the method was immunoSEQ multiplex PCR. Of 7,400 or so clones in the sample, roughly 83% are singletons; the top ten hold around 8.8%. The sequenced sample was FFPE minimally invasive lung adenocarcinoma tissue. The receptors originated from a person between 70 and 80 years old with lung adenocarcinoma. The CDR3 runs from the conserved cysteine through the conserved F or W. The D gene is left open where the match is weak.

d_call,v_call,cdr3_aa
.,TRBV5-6,CASSLASAPNYGYTF
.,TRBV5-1,CASSFQQGRLYEQYF
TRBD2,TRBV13,CASSLWTSKYPYEQYF
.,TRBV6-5,CASSWGTEAFF
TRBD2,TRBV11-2,CASSGGVLSGANVLTF
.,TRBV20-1,CSARGHNEQFF
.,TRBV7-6,CASSPGTGYEQYF
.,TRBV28,CASMGGMNTEAFF
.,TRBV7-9,CASSLKHLNTEAFF
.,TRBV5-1,CASSLSLLSYGYTF
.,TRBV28,CASSRGREANVLTF
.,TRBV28,CASSPTGTEAFF
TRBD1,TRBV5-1,CASSLVAGGGNEQFF
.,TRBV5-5,CASSLLGEETQYF
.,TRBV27,CASSLWGEGENIQYF
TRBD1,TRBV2,CASTGQGSQETQYF
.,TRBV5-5,CASSPDSGGYGYTF
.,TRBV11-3,CASSFRRAGELFF
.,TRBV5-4,CASSGRATDNEQFF
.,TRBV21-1,CASSKFWPSISYEQYF
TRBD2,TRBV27,CASSPGLAGPVGNDGANVLTF
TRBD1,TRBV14,CARGGTGNTIYF
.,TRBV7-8,CASSLGSHRKYTGELFF
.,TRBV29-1,CSVEDWGVGANVLTF
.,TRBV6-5,CASSAQGGGYGYTF
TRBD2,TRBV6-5,CASTVAGANTGELFF
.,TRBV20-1,CSAWLRYEQYF
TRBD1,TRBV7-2,CASSSDRGGGYTF
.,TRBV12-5,CASGLAAGTSSYEQYF
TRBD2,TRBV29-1,CSVEWLRGLAGEETQYF
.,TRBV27,CASSFAGGSYEQYF
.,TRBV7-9,CASSLVRGSTDTQYF
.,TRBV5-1,CASSLLLGYEQYF
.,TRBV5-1,CASSRPLSRPEDNEQFF
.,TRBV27,CASSLSGQRGGYGYTF
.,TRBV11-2,CASSPDPFYEQYF
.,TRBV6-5,CASSYKGLSSYEQYF
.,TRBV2,CASSLDVREQPQHF
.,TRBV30,CASKRDGYGYTF
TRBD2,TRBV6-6,CASSSTSGKYF
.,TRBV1,CTSSPQFAEEKLFF
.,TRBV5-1,CASSLRGLQETQYF
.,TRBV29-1,CSVRVGSVTLF
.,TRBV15,CATSRDFLGQPQHF
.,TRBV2,CASSSGVGQPQHF
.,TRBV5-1,CASSRDGTASKGYTF
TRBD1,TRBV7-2,CATGRQGAPNEQFF
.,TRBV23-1,CASSQSARGRIPYEQYF
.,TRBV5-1,CASSLAVGLAKYF
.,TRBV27,CASSFLGEKETQYF
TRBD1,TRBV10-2,CASRGTGDQPQHF
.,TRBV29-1,CSVEAGAGANVLTF
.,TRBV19,CASSIGGNTEAFF